A selection of T cell receptor beta chains follows, all from one sample in a study of T cell repertoires in ileal Crohn's disease. Repertoires were generated with immunoSEQ multiplex PCR, while TCRdb's copy carries only in-frame clones and drops some. The sample has more than 12,000 clones; roughly 80% are singletons. The source material was ileal tissue. These receptors were obtained from an adult with Crohn's disease. Each CDR3 is given with its conserved first and last residue. The D gene is left open where the match is weak. Expanded clones are given a class, and other clones once, few, many or no size at all.

NA	TRBV5-1	NA	TRBJ2-7	TGCGCCAGCAGCTTGGTAGGTCTAGCTAGCGACGAGCAGTACTTC	CASSLVGLASDEQYF
NA	TRBV4-1	NA	TRBJ2-3	TGCGCCAGCAGCCAAGGCGGGCAGGGGCGCACAGATACGCAGTATTTT	CASSQGGQGRTDTQYF
NA	TRBV13	NA	TRBJ1-1	TGTGCCAGCAGCTGGGGGGCTGGGGGGGACACTGAAGCTTTCTTT	CASSWGAGGDTEAFF
NA	TRBV6-1	NA	TRBJ2-7	TGTGCCAGCAGGGGCAGCTCCTACGAGCAGTACTTC	CASRGSSYEQYF
NA	TRBV19	TRBD1	TRBJ2-1	TGTGCCAGTAGTAGGGACAGGGGCGGCTACAATGAGCAGTTCTTC	CASSRDRGGYNEQFF
NA	TRBV6-5	TRBD1	TRBJ1-4	TGTGCCAGCAGAGGGACAGGGGTTCGTGAAAAACTGTTTTTT	CASRGTGVREKLFF
NA	TRBV30	TRBD2	TRBJ2-5	TGTGCCTGGAGTGTACCTAGCGGGGTGAAGACCCAGTACTTC	CAWSVPSGVKTQYF
NA	TRBV5-6	TRBD2	TRBJ2-5	TGTGCCAGCAGCTTACTAGCGGGGGCCCGGTTGATTGAGACCCAGTACTTC	CASSLLAGARLIETQYF
NA	TRBV19	TRBD1	TRBJ2-3	TGTGCCAGTCAAAATGGGAGACAGGGGCATCTCATTACGCAGTATTTT	CASQNGRQGHLITQYF
NA	TRBV7-2	TRBD1	TRBJ2-1	TGTGCCAGCAGCTTAGCCCTACAGGGGTGGTCGAATGAGCAGTTCTTC	CASSLALQGWSNEQFF
NA	TRBV7-2	TRBD2	TRBJ2-2	TGTGCCAGCAGCTTCGGAGCGGGGGGGGCGAGGGAGCTGTTTTTT	CASSFGAGGARELFF
NA	TRBV5-1	NA	TRBJ2-5	TGCGCCAGCAGCTTGGGGTCAGGGTCTGTTAAGACCCAGTACTTC	CASSLGSGSVKTQYF
NA	TRBV5-1	NA	TRBJ1-2	TGCGCCAGCAGCTTGGATATCGGTTTCGGCTACACCTTC	CASSLDIGFGYTF
NA	TRBV5-6	NA	TRBJ2-5	TGTGCCAGCAGTTTGGATCCACAGGGCCAAGAGACCCAGTACTTC	CASSLDPQGQETQYF
NA	TRBV28	TRBD1	TRBJ2-7	TGTGCCAGCAGCCGGGACAGCTCCTACGAGCAGTACTTC	CASSRDSSYEQYF
NA	TRBV19	NA	TRBJ1-2	TGTGCCAGTAGTGTCCACCGGGACTTAAACTATGGCTACACCTTC	CASSVHRDLNYGYTF
once	TRBV28	NA	TRBJ1-4	TGTGCCAGCAGTTTAGTGGCAGGGGTGAGATTTAATGAAAAACTGTTTTTT	CASSLVAGVRFNEKLFF
NA	TRBV2	NA	TRBJ2-4	TGTGCCAGCAGGGGGACATCTGACAGGTGGAACATTCAGTACTTC	CASRGTSDRWNIQYF
NA	TRBV7-3	NA	TRBJ2-7	TGTGCCAGGCCGGACAGAGCAAACTACGAGCAGTACTTC	CARPDRANYEQYF
NA	TRBV7-9	TRBD2	TRBJ2-5	TGTGCCAGCAAGCCTGAGGCGGGAGTCCAAGAGACCCAGTACTTC	CASKPEAGVQETQYF
NA	TRBV6-1	TRBD1	TRBJ2-7	TGTGCCAGCAGGACCGGGACAGGCAGGTCCTACGAGCAGTACTTC	CASRTGTGRSYEQYF
NA	TRBV5-1	NA	TRBJ2-2	TGCGCCAGCAGCCCTGCGGCGTCGAACACCGGGGAGCTGTTTTTT	CASSPAASNTGELFF
NA	TRBV5-4	NA	TRBJ1-3	TGTGCCAGCAGCCTACAGGGTGGTGGAAACACCATATATTTT	CASSLQGGGNTIYF
NA	TRBV5-8	NA	TRBJ2-4	TGTGCCAGCAGCTTGCGGGGAGATCGGAACATTCAGTACTTC	CASSLRGDRNIQYF
NA	TRBV29-1	NA	TRBJ2-7	TGCAGCGTACAGACGGACTCCTACGAGCAGTACTTC	CSVQTDSYEQYF
NA	TRBV28	TRBD1	TRBJ1-2	TGTGCCAGCAGTGCCGTAACCCCGGGACAGGGGAATGGCTACACCTTC	CASSAVTPGQGNGYTF
NA	TRBV5-5	TRBD1	TRBJ2-5	TGTGCCAGCAGCTTGCATTCTTTCGGCACAGGGGGACAAGAGACCCAGTACTTC	CASSLHSFGTGGQETQYF
NA	TRBV5-6	NA	TRBJ1-6	TGTGCCAGCAGCTTGGAGGCTAGGGGTTATAATTCACCCCTCCACTTT	CASSLEARGYNSPLHF
NA	TRBV29-1	NA	TRBJ1-1	TGCAGCGTTGATGACGGGGGGGGTACTGAAGCTTTCTTT	CSVDDGGGTEAFF
NA	TRBV7-3	NA	TRBJ2-3	TGTGCCAGCAGCTTAAATCCGTCCACAGATACGCAGTATTTT	CASSLNPSTDTQYF
NA	TRBV6-6	NA	TRBJ2-7	TGTGCCAGCAGTCACTACGAGCAGTACTTC	CASSHYEQYF
NA	TRBV28	TRBD1	TRBJ1-1	TGTGCCAGCAGTACCCCGGGACAGGGGGCCACTGAAGCTTTCTTT	CASSTPGQGATEAFF
NA	TRBV11-2	TRBD2	TRBJ2-1	TGTGCCAGCAGCTCCGCCCAGGCGGGGGACAATGAGCAGTTCTTC	CASSSAQAGDNEQFF
NA	TRBV5-1	TRBD1	TRBJ2-3	TGCGCCAGCCGCCCCGGGACAGGGGATTCAGATACGCAGTATTTT	CASRPGTGDSDTQYF
NA	TRBV7-9	TRBD2	TRBJ2-7	TGTGCCAGCATGGCTAGCGGGGCCAACGAGCAGTACTTC	CASMASGANEQYF
NA	TRBV2	NA	TRBJ1-5	TGTGCCAGCCGGGGGGGCGGCAATCAGCCCCAGCATTTT	CASRGGGNQPQHF
NA	TRBV28	TRBD1	TRBJ1-1	TGTGCCAGCAGTTCAGGACAGGGGGTCGGCACTGAAGCTTTCTTT	CASSSGQGVGTEAFF
NA	TRBV6-1	TRBD2	TRBJ2-2	TGTGCCAGCCAGCGGGGGGGAACCGGGGAGCTGTTTTTT	CASQRGGTGELFF
few	TRBV15	NA	TRBJ1-4	TGTGCCACCAGCAGAAAAGGCAGGGGAGCAACTAATGAAAAACTGTTTTTT	CATSRKGRGATNEKLFF
NA	TRBV11-2	NA	TRBJ1-2	TGTGCCAGCAGCTTAGGACAATCCGCTAACTATGGCTACACCTTC	CASSLGQSANYGYTF
NA	TRBV11-2	TRBD2	TRBJ2-5	TGTGCCAGCAGCTTAGGAGTGCGACTAGCGGGGTCCTGGGAGACCCAGTACTTC	CASSLGVRLAGSWETQYF
NA	TRBV5-4	TRBD1	TRBJ2-7	TGTGCCAGCAGCGCGCCGGGACAGGGCTACGAGCAGTACTTC	CASSAPGQGYEQYF
NA	TRBV29-1	TRBD2	TRBJ2-1	TGCAGCGCCAACCTGGCTAGCGGGGTTGGGGGTGAGCAGTTCTTC	CSANLASGVGGEQFF
NA	TRBV13	NA	TRBJ1-6	TGTGCCAGCAGCTACGGGACTGCCGGAAATTCACCCCTCCACTTT	CASSYGTAGNSPLHF